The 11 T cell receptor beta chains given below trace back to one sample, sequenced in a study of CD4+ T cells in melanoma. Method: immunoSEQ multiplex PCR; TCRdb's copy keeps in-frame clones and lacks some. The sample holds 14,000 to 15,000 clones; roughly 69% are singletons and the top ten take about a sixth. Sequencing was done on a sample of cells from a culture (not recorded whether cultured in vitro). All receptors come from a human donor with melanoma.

The CDR3 loop reads CAWSPLRGGYGYTF. DNA of the CDR3: TGTGCCTGGAGTCCTCTAAGGGGCGGCTATGGCTACACCTTC. This rearrangement joins TRBV30 to TRBJ1-2; D possibly corresponds to TRBD1 (5 bases). The germline V gene has CDR1 GTSNPN and CDR2 SVGIG (reference sequence). This CDR3 spans 14 amino acids. Trimming took off 2 bases at V and 4 bases at J, with 14 bases between the two ends.

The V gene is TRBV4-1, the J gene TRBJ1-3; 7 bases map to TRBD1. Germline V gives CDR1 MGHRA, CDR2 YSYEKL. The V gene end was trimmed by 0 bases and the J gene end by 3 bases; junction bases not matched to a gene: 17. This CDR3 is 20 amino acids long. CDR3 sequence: CASSQDRQGRSGTYGNTIYF. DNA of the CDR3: TGCGCCAGCAGCCAAGATAGACAGGGACGAAGTGGCACTTATGGAAACACCATATATTTT.

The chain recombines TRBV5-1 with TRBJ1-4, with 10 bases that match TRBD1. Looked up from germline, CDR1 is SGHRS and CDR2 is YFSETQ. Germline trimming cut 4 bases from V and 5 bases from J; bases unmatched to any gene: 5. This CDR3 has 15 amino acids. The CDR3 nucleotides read TGCGCCAGCAGCATCGGGACAGGGGTAAATGAAAAACTGTTTTTT. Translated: CASSIGTGVNEKLFF. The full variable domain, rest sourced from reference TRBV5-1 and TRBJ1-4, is KAGVTQTPRYLIKTRGQQVTLSCSPISGHRSVSWYQQTPGQGLQFLFEYFSETQRNKGNFPGRFSGRQFSNSRSEMNVSTLELGDSALYLCASSIGTGVNEKLFFGSGTQLSVL.

CDR3 loop: CASNRPERGTPLHF. CDR3 coding DNA: TGTGCCAGCAATCGACCCGAGCGGGGTACACCCCTCCACTTT. The chain employs TRBV6-5 and TRBJ1-6; the D is unclear. V lost 7 bases to trimming and J lost 11 bases, with 18 bases between them. Germline V CDR1 and CDR2: MNHEY, SVGAGI. CDR3 length: 14 amino acids.

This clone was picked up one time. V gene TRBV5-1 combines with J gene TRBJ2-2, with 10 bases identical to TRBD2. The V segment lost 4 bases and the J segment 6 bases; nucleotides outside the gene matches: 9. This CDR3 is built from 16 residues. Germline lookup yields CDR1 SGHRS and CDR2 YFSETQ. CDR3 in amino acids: CASSLGIAGGSGELFF. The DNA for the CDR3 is TGCGCCAGCAGCCTTGGAATAGCGGGGGGTTCCGGGGAGCTGTTTTTT.

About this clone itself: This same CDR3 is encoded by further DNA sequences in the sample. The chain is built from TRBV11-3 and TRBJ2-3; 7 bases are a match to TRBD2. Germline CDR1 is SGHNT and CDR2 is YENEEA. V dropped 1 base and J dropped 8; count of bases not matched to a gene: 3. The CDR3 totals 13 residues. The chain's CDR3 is CASSLGGGVTQYF. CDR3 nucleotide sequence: TGTGCCAGCAGCTTAGGGGGGGGTGTTACGCAGTATTTT.

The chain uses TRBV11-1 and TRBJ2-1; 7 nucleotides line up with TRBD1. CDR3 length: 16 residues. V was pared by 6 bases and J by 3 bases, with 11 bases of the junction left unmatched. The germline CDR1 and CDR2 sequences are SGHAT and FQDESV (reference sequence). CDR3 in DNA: TGTGCCAGCAGTCTTTCCGGGACAGTGGACTACAATGAGCAGTTCTTC. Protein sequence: CASSLSGTVDYNEQFF.

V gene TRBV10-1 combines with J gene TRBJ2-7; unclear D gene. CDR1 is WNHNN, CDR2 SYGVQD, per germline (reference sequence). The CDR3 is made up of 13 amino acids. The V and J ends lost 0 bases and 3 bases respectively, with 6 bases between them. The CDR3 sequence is CASSESTGYEQYF. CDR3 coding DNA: TGCGCCAGCAGTGAGTCAACCGGCTACGAGCAGTACTTC.

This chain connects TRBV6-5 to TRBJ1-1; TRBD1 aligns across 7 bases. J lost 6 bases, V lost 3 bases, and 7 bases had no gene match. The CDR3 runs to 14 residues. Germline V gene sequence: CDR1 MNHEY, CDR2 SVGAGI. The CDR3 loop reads CASSYSTGESEAFF. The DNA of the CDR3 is TGTGCCAGCAGTTATTCAACAGGGGAGTCTGAAGCTTTCTTT.

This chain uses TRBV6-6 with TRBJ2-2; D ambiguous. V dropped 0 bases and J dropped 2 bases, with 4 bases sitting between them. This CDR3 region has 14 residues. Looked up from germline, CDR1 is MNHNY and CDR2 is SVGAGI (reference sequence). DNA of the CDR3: TGTGCCAGCAGTTACTCGTTAAACACCGGGGAGCTGTTTTTT. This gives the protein CASSYSLNTGELFF.

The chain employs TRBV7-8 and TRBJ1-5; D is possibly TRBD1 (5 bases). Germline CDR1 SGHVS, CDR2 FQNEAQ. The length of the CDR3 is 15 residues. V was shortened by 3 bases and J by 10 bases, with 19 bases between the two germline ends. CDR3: CASSFGRTPGGPQHF. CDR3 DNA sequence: TGTGCCAGCAGCTTTGGACGGACCCCGGGGGGACCCCAGCATTTT.